These 20 T cell receptor beta chains share one sample of origin, sequenced in a study of blood T cell repertoires in COVID-19. The data were produced by immunoSEQ multiplex PCR, yet TCRdb's version contains in-frame clones alone and is incomplete. The sample carries about 200,000 clones, 86% recorded once. Sequenced input: PBMCs or T cells enriched from blood (not recorded which). These receptors originate from a man in his forties with acute COVID-19.

A single count supports this clone. V is TRBV11-2 and J is TRBJ2-1; 11 bases align to TRBD2. The germline gives CDR1 SGHAT, CDR2 FQNNGV. The CDR3 runs to 15 residues. J lost 5 bases, V lost 5 bases, and 5 bases had no gene match. In nucleotides, the CDR3 is TGTGCCAGCAGCGCGGGACTAGCGGAAAACAATGAGCAGTTCTTC. Amino acids: CASSAGLAENNEQFF.

V is TRBV5-1 and J is TRBJ2-3, with 12 bases lining up with TRBD2. Germline assignment: CDR1 SGHRS and CDR2 YFSETQ. Unmatched junction bases numbered 7, after V lost 6 bases and J lost 2 bases. This CDR3 spans 16 amino acids. The CDR3 here is CASTFRLAGDTDTQYF. CDR3 sequence (DNA): TGCGCCAGCACCTTTCGACTAGCGGGGGACACAGATACGCAGTATTTT.

This clone turned up a few times. The V and J genes are TRBV7-8 and TRBJ1-2; D remains ambiguous. The V end was cut by 2 bases, the J end by 6 bases, with 16 bases between. Germline V gene lookup returns CDR1 SGHVS and CDR2 FQNEAQ. CDR3 length: 15 amino acids. The CDR3 DNA follows: TGTGCCAGCAGCTTAATCTTCCGGGAAATCAATGGCTACACCTTC. Translation gives CASSLIFREINGYTF.

The V call is TRBV5-8, the J call TRBJ2-1, with 7 bases lining up with TRBD2. V lost 0 bases and J lost 1; bases outside the gene matches: 4. The CDR3 spans 16 residues. Per germline, CDR1 SGHTS and CDR2 YDEGEE. The CDR3 loop is CASSLGAGVSYNEQFF. CDR3 in DNA: TGTGCCAGCAGCTTGGGGGCGGGAGTGTCCTACAATGAGCAGTTCTTC.

CDR3 coding DNA: TGTGCCATCAGGAGACAGGGGGCAGGCTATGGCTACACCTTC. It encodes CAIRRQGAGYGYTF. The chain is built from TRBV10-3 and TRBJ1-2, with 10 bases matching TRBD1. With V trimmed by 6 bases and J by 4 bases, 5 bases remained unmatched. This CDR3 has 14 amino acids. The germline CDR1 and CDR2 sequences are ENHRY and SYGVKD.

The J gene is TRBJ2-4, the V gene TRBV3-1 (or the pseudogene TRBV3-2); 7 bases map to TRBD1. Unmatched junction bases numbered 14, after V lost 0 bases and J lost 0 bases. There are 20 residues in the CDR3. CDR1 and CDR2 (germline): LGHDT, YNNKEL (reference sequence). CDR3 nucleotides: TGTGCCAGCAGCCAAGATAAGGATTTTGAGGGACAGATAGCCAAAAACATTCAGTACTTC. Residues: CASSQDKDFEGQIAKNIQYF.

CDR3 nucleotide sequence: TGTGCCAGCAGCCAAGAAGGCGGGCGAGGCGAAAAACTGTTTTTT. Its protein product is CASSQEGGRGEKLFF. The chain has TRBV4-2 and TRBJ1-4; D gene unclear. The germline gives CDR1 LGHNA, CDR2 YNFKEQ. Trimming pared 0 bases from V and 8 bases from J, leaving 13 bases between. The CDR3 sequence is 15 residues long.

This sequence joins TRBV28 and TRBJ1-1, with D perhaps matching TRBD1 (5 bases). V dropped 5 bases and J dropped 8 bases, with 9 bases sitting between them. CDR3 length equals 11 residues. The germline CDR1 and CDR2 sequences are MDHEN and SYDVKM. The CDR3 DNA reads as TGTGCCAGCAGTGACAGTGGGGAAGCTTTCTTT. This gives the protein CASSDSGEAFF.

The CDR3 DNA is TGTGCCAGCAGCCAAGGACAGGGCTCCTACAATGAGCAGTTCTTC. This gives the protein CASSQGQGSYNEQFF. The genes are TRBV3-1 (or the pseudogene TRBV3-2) and TRBJ2-1; 7 positions agree with TRBD1. The germline gives CDR1 LGHDT, CDR2 YNNKEL (reference sequence). Trimming took 1 base from V and 0 from J; bases not matched to a gene: 0. The CDR3 contains 15 residues.

V is TRBV7-2 and J is TRBJ1-6; 9 positions agree with TRBD1. With V trimmed by 7 bases and J by 8 bases, 9 bases remained unmatched. This CDR3 contains 15 residues. The germline CDR1 and CDR2 sequences are SGHTA and FQGNSA. CDR3 nucleotide sequence: TGTGCCAGCACCGTATTCCGGGACAGGGATTCACCCCTCCACTTT. Its translation: CASTVFRDRDSPLHF.

The chain is built from TRBV28 and TRBJ2-5, with 8 positions matching TRBD1. In germline, CDR1 is MDHEN, CDR2 SYDVKM. CDR3 length: 14 residues. Losses at the gene ends were 7 bases for V and 7 bases for J; bases not matched to a gene: 11. CDR3 residues: CASMTGAYEGTQYF. DNA for the CDR3: TGTGCCAGCATGACAGGGGCCTACGAGGGGACCCAGTACTTC.

V gene TRBV11-2 combines with J gene TRBJ2-7; D possibly corresponds to TRBD1 (6 bases). Trimming took 6 bases from V and 2 from J, leaving 17 bases between them. Per the germline V gene, CDR1 is SGHAT and CDR2 is FQNNGV. This CDR3 is 15 amino acids long. DNA of the CDR3: TGTGCCAGCAGACCTCCACAGGGCCCAACCTACGAGCAGTACTTC. This sequence encodes CASRPPQGPTYEQYF.

This clone was detected a few times. This chain links TRBV5-1 with TRBJ2-4, with TRBD1 identical over 8 bases. This CDR3 has 14 residues. The trim removed 3 bases at V and 15 bases at J, leaving 14 bases unmatched. Germline values: CDR1 SGHRS, CDR2 YFSETQ. CDR3 residues: CASSSQYGTGFAYF. As DNA, the CDR3 is TGCGCCAGCAGCTCCCAATACGGGACAGGATTTGCGTACTTC.

The chain joins TRBV5-1 to TRBJ2-5; 15 nucleotides line up with TRBD2. From germline, CDR1 is SGHRS and CDR2 YFSETQ. Losses at the gene ends were 0 bases for V and 5 bases for J; bases not matched to a gene: 5. The CDR3 length is 17 residues. As DNA, the CDR3 is TGCGCCAGCAGCTTGGCCGGGACTAGCGGGAGGCGGGAGACCCAGTACTTC. Amino acids: CASSLAGTSGRRETQYF.

The DNA of the CDR3 is TGTGCCAGCAGCCCCTATTCAGGCAGGGAAAGTTCACCCCTCCACTTT. The encoded protein is CASSPYSGRESSPLHF. This chain connects TRBV9 to TRBJ1-6, with TRBD1 as a possible D gene (5 bases). Looked up from germline, CDR1 is SGDLS and CDR2 is YYNGEE. There are 16 residues in the CDR3. Between the trimmed V and J ends, which lost 4 bases and 9 bases, there was a span of 20 bases.

A few counts support this clone. The chain has TRBV27 and TRBJ2-1; 14 bases are shared with TRBD2. Germline-derived CDR1 and CDR2 are MNHEY and SMNVEV (reference sequence). The V and J ends lost 2 bases and 9 bases, in that order; junction bases with no gene match: 6. The CDR3 consists of 16 residues. The CDR3 spells CASSLEGTSGRAEQFF. DNA of the CDR3: TGTGCCAGCAGTTTAGAAGGGACTAGCGGGAGAGCTGAGCAGTTCTTC.

This clone was seen more than once but under ten times. This chain connects TRBV14 to TRBJ1-4; no firm D call. The germline V gene has CDR1 SGHDN and CDR2 FVKESK. CDR3 length: 19 amino acids. The germline V and J ends were trimmed by 1 base and 7 bases, with 25 bases remaining between them. The CDR3 region is CASSQGFLHAGRRGEKLFF. The CDR3 DNA is TGTGCCAGCAGCCAAGGTTTTTTGCATGCAGGACGCCGGGGTGAAAAACTGTTTTTT.

The V gene is TRBV5-1, the J gene TRBJ1-1; 8 bases agree with TRBD1. Germline-derived CDR1 and CDR2 are SGHRS and YFSETQ. V lost 0 bases to trimming and J lost 11 bases; unmatched junction nucleotides: 6. The CDR3 totals 13 residues. CDR3 DNA: TGCGCCAGCAGCTTGGCGGGACAGGTCGACGCTTTCTTT. Protein product: CASSLAGQVDAFF.

This sequence joins TRBV30 and TRBJ1-5; D possibly corresponds to TRBD1 (5 bases). CDR1 and CDR2 from the germline V gene are GTSNPN and SVGIG (reference sequence). Trimming left V 4 bases short and J 7 bases short, with 14 bases between. The CDR3 has 13 amino acids. The CDR3 loop reads CAWNEGRGQPQHF. The CDR3 DNA reads TGTGCCTGGAACGAGGGGCGGGGACAGCCCCAGCATTTT.

The chain has TRBV4-1 and TRBJ1-4; unclear D gene. This CDR3 has 15 amino acids. CDR1 and CDR2 (germline): MGHRA, YSYEKL. V was pared by 2 bases and J by 0 bases, with 7 bases between. Written as DNA, the CDR3 is TGCGCCAGCAGCCAACCGGGAACAACTAATGAAAAACTGTTTTTT. Its protein is CASSQPGTTNEKLFF.